These 21 T cell receptor beta chains were all obtained from the same sample, sequenced in a study of tumor-infiltrating lymphocytes in oesophageal squamous cell carcinoma. TCRdb redid the calling of the PCR reads with MiXCR, one entry per CDR3 protein. Of 21,000 or so distinct CDR3 sequences in the sample, roughly two fifths were seen once. Sequenced material: esophageal tumor tissue. Receptors originate from a male donor with esophageal squamous cell carcinoma.

The sample holds many counts of this clonotype. The J gene is TRBJ2-2, the V gene TRBV7-9; 13 bases are shared with TRBD2. V lost 6 bases and J lost 0; bases outside the gene matches: 4. Germline V gene sequence: CDR1 SEHNR, CDR2 FQNEAQ (reference sequence). CDR3 length: 17 amino acids. The CDR3 DNA follows: TGTGCCAGCAGACCTACTAGCGGGGGGGCGAACACCGGGGAGCTGTTTTTT. Its protein is CASRPTSGGANTGELFF.

In its sample, this clonotype was seen many times. V is TRBV6-6 and J is TRBJ2-5, with D tentatively TRBD2 (6 bases). V was clipped by 2 bases and J by 5 bases, with 12 bases between them. The CDR3 spans 14 residues. Germline loops: CDR1 MNHNY, CDR2 SVGAGI (reference sequence). The CDR3 DNA reads as TGTGCCAGCAGTTACCTGGGAGGAAGGGAGACCCAGTACTTC. This gives the protein CASSYLGGRETQYF.

The chain recombines TRBV28 with TRBJ2-1; no reliable D call. The CDR3 is 14 amino acids. Germline CDR1 is MDHEN and CDR2 is SYDVKM. Trimming removed 1 base at V and 3 bases at J, with 7 bases between. CDR3 loop: CASSLLGNYNEQFF. CDR3 DNA: TGTGCCAGCAGTTTATTGGGGAACTACAATGAGCAGTTCTTC.

The V and J genes are TRBV28 and TRBJ2-6; D uncertain. Trimming removed 8 bases from V and 0 bases from J, with 8 bases in between. CDR3 length: 14 residues. Germline loops: CDR1 MDHEN, CDR2 SYDVKM. CDR3 DNA: TGTGCCAGCCAGGCGAGCTCTGGGGCCAACGTCCTGACTTTC. Its protein product is CASQASSGANVLTF.

In its sample, this clonotype is medium-sized. This chain joins TRBV11-2 and TRBJ2-2, with 9 bases aligning to TRBD2. The CDR3 sequence is 17 residues long. With 3 bases clipped from V and 0 bases from J, the junction kept 5 bases outside the gene matches. The V gene's germline CDR1 is SGHAT and CDR2 FQNNGV. CDR3 sequence reads: CASSFRVAGANTGELFF. Written as DNA, the CDR3 is TGTGCCAGCAGCTTTCGGGTAGCGGGAGCGAACACCGGGGAGCTGTTTTTT.

V is TRBV7-6 and J is TRBJ2-5; D is unclear. This CDR3 has 13 amino acids. The V end was cut by 5 bases, the J end by 3 bases, with 10 bases between. Germline V lookup: CDR1 SGHVS, CDR2 FNYEAQ. CDR3 DNA sequence: TGTGCCAGCAGCCTGGAACCCAAAGAGACCCAGTACTTC. As protein: CASSLEPKETQYF.

This clonotype has at least ten counts. The V gene is TRBV11-2, the J gene TRBJ2-3; 13 bases align to TRBD2. CDR1 and CDR2 (germline): SGHAT, FQNNGV. The trim removed 6 bases at V and 6 bases at J, leaving 15 bases unmatched. The CDR3 contains 18 residues. As DNA, the CDR3 is TGTGCCAGCAGACCCCGAGGGAGGACTAGCGGGAGTAGGGATACGCAGTATTTT. Encoded protein: CASRPRGRTSGSRDTQYF.

This clonotype was picked up many times. This chain uses TRBV6-6 with TRBJ2-1; tentatively, D is TRBD2 (5 bases). CDR3 length: 18 amino acids. CDR1 and CDR2 (germline): MNHNY, SVGAGI (reference sequence). V was pared by 2 bases and J by 1 base, with 18 bases between. The DNA of the CDR3 is TGTGCCAGCAGTTACGGCCTAGCACCATTAGCGTCCTACAATGAGCAGTTCTTC. It specifies CASSYGLAPLASYNEQFF.

This chain joins TRBV24-1 and TRBJ2-6, with 7 bases that match TRBD1. The CDR3 is 17 amino acids. The ends lost 7 bases at V and 0 bases at J; junction bases unmatched: 8. Germline V lookup: CDR1 KGHDR, CDR2 SFDVKD. CDR3 in amino acids: CATSRPAGGSGANVLTF. The CDR3 nucleotides read TGTGCCACCAGCAGGCCGGCAGGGGGCTCTGGGGCCAACGTCCTGACTTTC.

The chain is built from TRBV6-1 and TRBJ1-4; D call uncertain. This CDR3 is 18 amino acids long. CDR1 and CDR2 (germline): MNHNS, SASEGT. Trimming stripped 2 bases from V and 0 bases from J, with 16 bases between. This chain's CDR3 is CASSEKGHPSATNEKLFF. CDR3 coding DNA: TGTGCCAGCAGTGAAAAAGGTCATCCTAGTGCAACTAATGAAAAACTGTTTTTT.

The genes are TRBV20-1 and TRBJ1-1; TRBD2 agrees at 10 bases. TRBJ2-5 explains the end of the DNA better; the J call may be wrong. Germline V CDR1 and CDR2: DFQATT, SNEGSKA (reference sequence). This CDR3 has 14 amino acids. DNA of the CDR3: TGCAGGGGGGGTAGCGGGGGGCGGGGGGAGACCCAGTACTTC. It codes for CRGGSGGRGETQYF.

This clonotype was counted many times. The chain uses TRBV28 and TRBJ2-1; 10 nucleotides align to TRBD2. Germline CDR1 reads MDHEN; CDR2 reads SYDVKM. The CDR3 runs to 15 residues. After removal of 2 bases from V and 4 bases from J, the junction contained 2 bases not matched to a gene. This chain's CDR3 is CASSLLAGEYNEQFF. The CDR3 bases are TGTGCCAGCAGTTTACTAGCGGGGGAGTACAATGAGCAGTTCTTC.

This clonotype was recorded a few times. This chain joins TRBV18 and TRBJ2-6, with D hard to call. Trimming took off 1 base at V and 1 base at J, with 2 bases between the two ends. Germline lookup yields CDR1 KGHSH and CDR2 LQKENI. CDR3 length: 14 amino acids. The CDR3 sequence: CASSPLSGANVLTF. In DNA form, the CDR3 reads TGTGCCAGCTCACCACTATCTGGGGCCAACGTCCTGACTTTC. Combining the CDR3 with reference TRBV18 and TRBJ2-6 gives the whole variable domain NAGVMQNPRHLVRRRGQEARLRCSPMKGHSHVYWYRQLPEEGLKFMVYLQKENIIDESGMPKERFSAEFPKEGPSILRIQQVVRGDSAAYFCASSPLSGANVLTFGAGSRLTVL.

The J gene is TRBJ1-2, the V gene TRBV18; D possibly corresponds to TRBD1 (5 bases). Germline V gene sequence: CDR1 KGHSH, CDR2 LQKENI. The length of the CDR3 is 15 residues. V was clipped by 3 bases and J by 5 bases, with 16 bases between them. The CDR3 sequence: CASSPRDGFNYGYTF. Here the CDR3 DNA reads TGTGCCAGCTCACCTCGGGACGGATTCAATTATGGCTACACCTTC. The full variable domain, completed using reference TRBV18 and TRBJ1-2, is NAGVMQNPRHLVRRRGQEARLRCSPMKGHSHVYWYRQLPEEGLKFMVYLQKENIIDESGMPKERFSAEFPKEGPSILRIQQVVRGDSAAYFCASSPRDGFNYGYTFGSGTRLTVV.

This clonotype was counted many times. The chain is built from TRBV4-2 and TRBJ2-1; D unclear. The CDR3 is 16 amino acids. CDR1 LGHNA and CDR2 YNFKEQ come from the germline V gene. The ends were cut back, 4 bases at V and 2 bases at J, with 15 bases in the middle. As DNA, the CDR3 is TGTGCCAGCAGCCCGGACCCGAGACCCCCCTACAATGAGCAGTTCTTC. It specifies CASSPDPRPPYNEQFF.

This clonotype was counted at least ten times. The chain combines TRBV6-1 with TRBJ2-1; possibly TRBD2 for D (6 bases). Germline V gene lookup returns CDR1 MNHNS and CDR2 SASEGT. V lost 5 bases, J lost 4 bases, and 15 bases lay in between. The CDR3 consists of 15 residues. CDR3 in amino acids: CASSLDGGRYNEQFF. For the CDR3, the DNA is TGTGCCAGCAGTTTGGATGGGGGGAGGTACAATGAGCAGTTCTTC.

This clonotype was observed a handful of times. The V call is TRBV7-2, the J call TRBJ2-5; D uncertain. The J call is uncertain, as TRBJ2-7 better fits the DNA end. The CDR3 has 14 amino acids. Germline assignment: CDR1 SGHTA and CDR2 FQGNSA. CDR3: CASSFPESSYEQYF. The DNA for the CDR3 is TGTGCCAGCAGCTTCCCTGAGAGCTCCTACGAGCAGTACTTC.

The chain combines TRBV5-1 with TRBJ2-3, with TRBD1 identical over 8 bases. The DNA end lines up better with TRBJ2-1; the J call may be wrong. Germline lookup yields CDR1 SGHRS and CDR2 YFSETQ. CDR3 length: 16 amino acids. CDR3 amino acids: CASSPSTGGITRRQFF. CDR3 sequence (DNA): TGCGCCAGCAGCCCTTCAACAGGGGGGATTACCAGGAGACAGTTCTTC.

The chain uses TRBV28 and TRBJ2-1; D is tentatively TRBD1 or TRBD2 (5 bases each). The J call could be wrong; TRBJ2-7 is a better fit for the DNA end. This CDR3 has 14 amino acids. CDR1 is MDHEN, CDR2 SYDVKM, per germline. The CDR3 DNA reads as TGTGCCAGCAGTCTCGGGACCACTATCTACGAGCAGTACTTC. This encodes CASSLGTTIYEQYF.

This clonotype showed up many times. The chain combines TRBV19 with TRBJ2-5, with TRBD1 matching over 8 bases. The J call may be faulty, since TRBJ2-7 better matches the DNA end. The CDR3 totals 14 residues. CDR1 is LNHDA, CDR2 SQIVND, per germline (reference sequence). CDR3 residues: CASSPQGGLIEQYF. The CDR3 DNA is TGTGCCAGTAGCCCACAGGGGGGTCTGATCGAGCAGTACTTC.

This clonotype was found many times. V and J are TRBV6-6 and TRBJ1-4, with a possible D match to TRBD1 (5 bases). The CDR3 runs to 15 residues. The V gene's germline CDR1 is MNHNY and CDR2 SVGAGI (reference sequence). The V gene lost 2 bases and the J gene lost 4 bases, with 11 bases spanning the gap. Written as DNA, the CDR3 is TGTGCCAGCAGTTACGGAGGGGTACTTAATGAAAAACTGTTTTTT. Translation gives CASSYGGVLNEKLFF.